The 5 T cell receptor beta chains below come from one sample, sequenced in a study of OX40 agonist ivuxolimab in advanced cancers. The method was immunoSEQ multiplex PCR; TCRdb's version includes in-frame clones alone and lacks a portion of them. The sample lists nearly 80,000 clones; approximately 85% were seen once. Sequencing used CD4+ or CD8+ T cells sorted from blood, obtained in a trial of the OX40 agonist ivuxolimab. The receptors were sampled from an adult with an advanced solid tumor such as melanoma, head and neck, liver or kidney cancer.

The V and J genes are TRBV2 and TRBJ2-5; D is perhaps TRBD2 (5 bases). Matching the DNA end better, TRBJ2-7 makes the J call doubtful. The CDR3 consists of 12 residues. Germline CDR1 reads SNHLY; CDR2 reads FYNNEI. The CDR3 DNA follows: TGTGCCACCCGGGGTAGCTACCACGAGCAGTACTTC. The encoded protein is CATRGSYHEQYF.

The chain links TRBV4-1 to TRBJ2-7; possibly TRBD2 for D (6 bases). Germline V CDR1 and CDR2: MGHRA, YSYEKL. This CDR3 region has 16 residues. With 4 bases removed from V and 3 bases from J, the gap between germline ends came to 19 bases. For the CDR3, the DNA is TGCGCCAGCAGCCCCCACCCTCGCGGGAAGGTCTACGAGCAGTACTTC. This gives the protein CASSPHPRGKVYEQYF.

This clone was observed a few times. The rearrangement joins TRBV5-1 to TRBJ2-7; 10 bases line up with TRBD1. From germline, CDR1 is SGHRS and CDR2 YFSETQ. The V and J ends lost 3 bases and 10 bases, in that order; junction bases with no gene match: 16. The CDR3 length is 16 residues. The CDR3 spells CASSSGLGQGIMSQYF. CDR3 DNA sequence: TGCGCCAGCAGCTCGGGCCTGGGACAGGGGATTATGAGTCAGTACTTC. The full variable domain, its missing parts supplied by reference TRBV5-1 and TRBJ2-7, is KAGVTQTPRYLIKTRGQQVTLSCSPISGHRSVSWYQQTPGQGLQFLFEYFSETQRNKGNFPGRFSGRQFSNSRSEMNVSTLELGDSALYLCASSSGLGQGIMSQYFGPGTRLTVT.

The V and J genes are TRBV19 and TRBJ1-1; D call uncertain. The germline V gene has CDR1 LNHDA and CDR2 SQIVND (reference sequence). V lost 5 bases and J 4 bases, leaving 11 bases between the germline ends. The CDR3 sequence is 13 residues long. The CDR3 reads CASSVPLSTEAFF. CDR3 DNA: TGTGCCAGTAGTGTGCCCTTGAGCACTGAAGCTTTCTTT.

The V gene is TRBV11-2, the J gene TRBJ2-5, with D unclear. This CDR3 has 14 amino acids. Germline CDR1 and CDR2: SGHAT and FQNNGV. Trimming removed 2 bases from V and 2 bases from J, with 9 bases in between. The CDR3 reads CASSLSAGQETQYF. Written as DNA, the CDR3 is TGTGCCAGCAGCTTATCGGCCGGGCAAGAGACCCAGTACTTC.